Sequencing of this T cell receptor beta chain was carried out in a study of early T cells in non-severe SARS-CoV-2 infection. Study in general: Sequencing of unsorted whole blood was done on bulk RNA, leaving chains unpaired. The study's findings and limits: Using VDJdb, the matching emphasized anti-spike CD8 responses while missing private and CD4 specificities.

Unique molecular identifiers tagged individual cDNA molecules. Each CDR3 protein is one row after TCRdb ran MiXCR on the 5' RACE reads. Of tens of thousands of distinct CDR3 sequences listed, 11% are singletons. There are 12 residues in the CDR3. The germline CDR1 and CDR2 sequences are SGHNT and YYREEE (reference sequence). V dropped 7 bases and J dropped 2 bases, with 9 bases sitting between them. This clonotype turned up a few times. The antigen is undetermined. The sample was whole blood. The TCR sequence derives from an adult who was a healthcare worker with PCR-confirmed SARS-CoV-2 infection or an uninfected control (not recorded which). This sequence joins TRBV5-4 and TRBJ2-5; D is ambiguous. In DNA form, the CDR3 reads TGTGCCAGCGGTATGGGACAAGAGACCCAGTACTTC. Translation: CASGMGQETQYF.